The 5 T cell receptor beta chains below all came from one sample that was sequenced in a study of OX40 agonist ivuxolimab in advanced cancers. Preparation of the library involved the immunoSEQ multiplex PCR assay. As stored in TCRdb, this immuneACCESS dataset retains in-frame rearrangements with V and J assigned. A fraction of the clones does not appear; measured against another copy, unresolved V genes explain less than half of the discrepancy, and the remainder lacks a known reason. The sample table records 40,000 to 55,000 clones; 65% to 90% of these occur just once. The ten largest clones take up more than 2% of the sample. Material: CD4+ or CD8+ T cells sorted from blood, obtained in a trial of the OX40 agonist ivuxolimab. The receptors originated from an adult with an advanced solid tumor such as melanoma, head and neck, liver or kidney cancer.

The V call is TRBV30, the J call TRBJ2-7, with no clear D. This CDR3 contains 10 residues. Germline CDR1 and CDR2: GTSNPN and SVGIG (reference sequence). V lost 2 bases and J 10 bases, leaving 9 bases between the germline ends. The CDR3 reads CAWSLGTQYF. CDR3 nucleotide sequence: TGTGCCTGGAGTTTAGGTACTCAGTACTTC.

The rearrangement links TRBV28 to TRBJ2-7, with 9 bases aligning to TRBD1. The CDR3 sequence is 16 residues long. J gave up 2 bases and V 7 bases, and 12 bases lay outside the gene matches. Looked up from germline, CDR1 is MDHEN and CDR2 is SYDVKM. CDR3 DNA: TGTGCCAGCAATCACAGGGGGGACAGGGATGCCTACGAGCAGTACTTC. Protein sequence: CASNHRGDRDAYEQYF.

This sequence joins TRBV7-8 and TRBJ2-5; 12 bases are shared with TRBD2. Per germline, CDR1 SGHVS and CDR2 FQNEAQ. V shed 0 bases, J shed 0 bases, and the junction held 5 bases outside the gene matches. This CDR3 contains 18 residues. CDR3 protein: CASSLALAGGTYQETQYF. CDR3 sequence (DNA): TGTGCCAGCAGCTTAGCACTAGCGGGGGGAACTTACCAAGAGACCCAGTACTTC.

The chain uses TRBV7-9 and TRBJ1-2; D call uncertain. The V gene's germline CDR1 is SEHNR and CDR2 FQNEAQ (reference sequence). V was trimmed by 0 bases and J by 6 bases, leaving 14 bases between them. This CDR3 is built from 15 residues. In DNA form, the CDR3 reads TGTGCCAGCAGCTTAGCCTCCCGTCCTGGGCATGGCTACACCTTC. Translating gives CASSLASRPGHGYTF.

V gene TRBV5-6 combines with J gene TRBJ1-2; tentative D call: TRBD1 (5 bases). Deletions cut 0 bases from V and 9 bases from J, with 12 bases between. The CDR3 has 13 residues. CDR1 and CDR2 from the germline V gene are SGHDT and YYEEEE. CDR3 in DNA: TGTGCCAGCAGCTTGGTGCGTGGGGGAAGCTACACCTTC. Protein: CASSLVRGGSYTF.